What follows are 26 T cell receptor beta chains derived from one specimen sequenced in a study of T cell repertoires in cytomegalovirus infection. TCRdb recomputed calls from the reads with MiXCR, one row per CDR3 protein. This sample yields 600,000 to 700,000 distinct CDR3 sequences, of which around a third are seen a single time; 15% to 20% belongs to the top ten. These receptors have no known antigen. Sequencing used cultured PBMCs, obtained from culture after CMV antigen stimulation. The source of these receptors is a human donor in good health (CMV status not recorded). Some clones in this sample may be carry-over from other donors' samples.

The chain recombines TRBV20-1 with TRBJ2-3, with 9 bases matching TRBD2. CDR3 length: 16 amino acids. V shed 0 bases, J shed 0 bases, and the junction held 4 bases outside the gene matches. From germline, CDR1 is DFQATT and CDR2 SNEGSKA (reference sequence). CDR3 in amino acids: CSARDPSGRSTDTQYF. For the CDR3, the DNA is TGCAGTGCTAGAGATCCCAGCGGGAGGAGCACAGATACGCAGTATTTT.

This clonotype was detected only a few times. The chain couples TRBV7-2 to TRBJ1-6, with a possible D match to TRBD1 (5 bases). Germline V gives CDR1 SGHTA, CDR2 FQGNSA. V was clipped by 5 bases and J by 4 bases, with 9 bases between them. CDR3 size: 14 residues. The CDR3 reads CASSLGPYNSPLHF. Written as DNA, the CDR3 is TGTGCCAGCAGCCTGGGACCGTATAATTCACCCCTCCACTTT.

This clonotype has just a few counts. The rearrangement uses TRBV28 and TRBJ2-2; 11 nucleotides match TRBD2. Trimming cost V 3 bases and J 3 bases; bases outside gene matches: 6. The germline V gene has CDR1 MDHEN and CDR2 SYDVKM. The CDR3 loop spans 17 amino acids. CDR3 DNA sequence: TGTGCCAGCAGTTTCATTCTAGCGGGGGGTTACACCGGGGAGCTGTTTTTT. Its translation is CASSFILAGGYTGELFF.

This clonotype appeared a few times. V gene TRBV20-1 combines with J gene TRBJ1-4, with D uncertain. The CDR3 length is 14 residues. CDR1 and CDR2 from the germline V gene are DFQATT and SNEGSKA (reference sequence). V lost 3 bases to trimming and J lost 3 bases, with 11 bases between them. In DNA, the CDR3 is TGCAGTGCTAGGGAGCGGGTGGCTAATGAAAAACTGTTTTTT. Residues: CSARERVANEKLFF.

The sample holds a few counts of this clonotype. The rearrangement joins TRBV28 to TRBJ1-6; D remains ambiguous. The CDR3 extends over 16 amino acids. Trimming shortened V by 4 bases and J by 2 bases, and 12 bases separated the two germline ends. CDR1 is MDHEN and CDR2 is SYDVKM in the germline V gene. The CDR3 region is CASSSLLRTYNSPLHF. The CDR3 coding sequence is TGTGCCAGCAGTTCCCTACTCAGGACCTATAATTCACCCCTCCACTTT. The variable domain in full, completed from reference TRBV28 and TRBJ1-6, reads DVKVTQSSRYLVKRTGEKVFLECVQDMDHENMFWYRQDPGLGLRLIYFSYDVKMKEKGDIPEGYSVSREKKERFSLILESASTNQTSMYLCASSSLLRTYNSPLHFGNGTRLTVT.

V gene TRBV12-3 or TRBV12-4 combines with J gene TRBJ2-5; tentative D call: TRBD1 (6 bases). The length of the CDR3 is 13 residues. V lost 2 bases and J lost 4, with 8 bases in between. DNA for the CDR3: TGTGCCAGCAGTTTAACAGGGCGAGAGACCCAGTACTTC. This gives the protein CASSLTGRETQYF.

V usage is TRBV5-4 and J usage is TRBJ1-1; possibly TRBD1 for D (6 bases). The V end lost 4 bases, the J end lost 6 bases, and 13 bases lay between the germline ends. Germline values: CDR1 SGHNT, CDR2 YYREEE (reference sequence). The CDR3 extends over 13 amino acids. CDR3 sequence reads: CASSGWDKAEAFF. In nucleotides, the CDR3 is TGTGCCAGCAGCGGGTGGGACAAGGCTGAAGCTTTCTTT.

The chain joins TRBV20-1 to TRBJ2-7; 11 bases line up with TRBD2. The CDR3 is 15 residues long. After removal of 0 bases from V and 7 bases from J, the junction contained 8 bases not matched to a gene. Germline values: CDR1 DFQATT, CDR2 SNEGSKA (reference sequence). The CDR3 DNA follows: TGCAGTGCTAGAGAAACTAGCGGGGGAATTGGGGAGCAGTACTTC. Protein: CSARETSGGIGEQYF.

The chain is built from TRBV7-2 and TRBJ2-1; tentative D call: TRBD2 (6 bases). With 8 bases removed from V and 6 bases from J, the gap between germline ends came to 14 bases. CDR1 is SGHTA and CDR2 is FQGNSA in the germline V gene. The CDR3 runs 13 residues. DNA for the CDR3: TGTGCCAGCGCAATTTCCGGGGGCAATGAGCAGTTCTTC. Translated: CASAISGGNEQFF.

The V call is TRBV12-5, the J call TRBJ2-3; 8 positions agree with TRBD1. The length of the CDR3 is 14 residues. The V gene's germline CDR1 is LGHNT and CDR2 FRNRAP. V lost 7 bases, J lost 3 bases, and 6 bases stayed unmatched. The CDR3 nucleotides are TGTGCTAGTGCCGGACAGGGCGGAACAGATACGCAGTATTTT. This translates into CASAGQGGTDTQYF.

The chain uses TRBV12-3 or TRBV12-4 and TRBJ2-7; D is unresolved. CDR3 size: 13 residues. V dropped 8 bases and J dropped 0 bases, with 11 bases sitting between them. CDR3 in DNA: TGTGCCAGCTCTGGCACGGTCTCCTACGAGCAGTACTTC. Its protein is CASSGTVSYEQYF.

Only a few counts were recorded for this clonotype. This chain connects TRBV25-1 to TRBJ2-1; perhaps D is TRBD1 or TRBD2 (6 bases each). Looked up from germline, CDR1 is MGHDK and CDR2 is SYGVNS. V shed 0 bases and J shed 6 bases, with 9 bases lying between them. CDR3 length equals 14 residues. For the CDR3, the DNA is TGTGCCAGCAGTGAATACGGGGGCCCCAATGAGCAGTTCTTC. This codes for CASSEYGGPNEQFF.

This chain connects TRBV28 to TRBJ1-1; D is unresolved. Germline V CDR1 and CDR2: MDHEN, SYDVKM. Trimming removed 6 bases at V and 4 bases at J, with 18 bases between. CDR3 size: 15 residues. The CDR3 sequence: CASSLTPGSGTEAFF. Here the CDR3 DNA reads TGTGCCAGCAGCTTAACCCCGGGATCGGGCACTGAAGCTTTCTTT.

V gene TRBV15 combines with J gene TRBJ2-7, with no clear D. Trimming removed 2 bases from V and 6 bases from J, with 8 bases in between. Germline CDR1 LNHNV, CDR2 YYDKDF (reference sequence). This CDR3 region has 12 residues. CDR3 nucleotides: TGTGCCACCAGCAGATGGTTACGCGAGCAGTACTTC. It codes for CATSRWLREQYF.

The chain couples TRBV6-5 to TRBJ2-7; D is possibly TRBD1 (5 bases). Germline-derived CDR1 and CDR2 are MNHEY and SVGAGI. The V end was cut by 6 bases, the J end by 2 bases, with 14 bases between. CDR3 length equals 14 residues. In DNA, the CDR3 is TGTGCCAGCAGCTACCTCGACAGAGCCTACGAGCAGTACTTC. Protein product: CASSYLDRAYEQYF.

V and J are TRBV11-1 and TRBJ1-3, with D possibly matching TRBD1 (6 bases). The germline gives CDR1 SGHAT, CDR2 FQDESV (reference sequence). V shed 5 bases and J shed 0 bases, with 14 bases lying between them. The CDR3 runs to 16 residues. The CDR3: CASSRPQGLSGNTIYF. CDR3 coding DNA: TGTGCCAGCAGCCGACCACAGGGACTCTCTGGAAACACCATATATTTT. Full variable domain (outside the CDR3, taken from reference TRBV11-1 and TRBJ1-3): EAEVAQSPRYKITEKSQAVAFWCDPISGHATLYWYRQILGQGPELLVQFQDESVVDDSQLPKDRFSAERLKGVDSTLKIQPAELGDSAMYLCASSRPQGLSGNTIYFGEGSWLTVV.

In its sample, this clonotype was seen a few times. This chain links TRBV5-6 with TRBJ2-1; 8 bases line up with TRBD2. The CDR3 is 14 amino acids. Germline CDR1 reads SGHDT; CDR2 reads YYEEEE. V lost 7 bases to trimming and J lost 6 bases; unmatched junction nucleotides: 9. As DNA, the CDR3 is TGTGCCAGCGGGACGGGGGGGTCGGGCAATGAGCAGTTCTTC. It encodes CASGTGGSGNEQFF.

V and J are TRBV29-1 and TRBJ2-3, with TRBD2 identical over 8 bases. The CDR3 consists of 15 residues. V was clipped by 4 bases and J by 4 bases; unmatched bases: 10. Germline values: CDR1 SQVTM, CDR2 ANQGSEA. As DNA, the CDR3 is TGCAGCGTTGGGGGAGCGGGAGATTATGCAGATACGCAGTATTTT. Translated, it gives CSVGGAGDYADTQYF.

The chain recombines TRBV7-2 with TRBJ1-6; 7 positions agree with TRBD1. The V segment lost 5 bases and the J segment 5 bases; nucleotides outside the gene matches: 21. This CDR3 contains 20 residues. Germline values: CDR1 SGHTA, CDR2 FQGNSA. CDR3 protein: CASSPLRGQRAHLDNSPLHF. The CDR3 DNA sequence: TGTGCCAGCAGCCCTCTAAGGGGACAGAGGGCCCACCTTGATAATTCACCCCTCCACTTT.

The CDR3 protein is CSVERTGAETQYF. In DNA form, the CDR3 reads TGCAGCGTTGAAAGGACAGGGGCAGAGACCCAGTACTTC. The chain uses TRBV29-1 and TRBJ2-5; 9 positions agree with TRBD1. Germline CDR1 is SQVTM and CDR2 is ANQGSEA. V lost 2 bases to trimming and J lost 4 bases; unmatched junction nucleotides: 2. The CDR3 consists of 13 residues.

This clonotype was found a few times. The rearrangement links TRBV12-5 to TRBJ2-7; either TRBD1 or TRBD2 may fit D (5 bases each). V lost 5 bases to trimming and J lost 12 bases, with 29 bases between them. The CDR3 length is 16 residues. CDR1 and CDR2 from the germline V gene are LGHNT and FRNRAP. CDR3 DNA: TGTGCTAGTGGTCATGACGGGGCTTCAAGGCCCGTTGTCCTGTACTTC. Translation: CASGHDGASRPVVLYF.

This clonotype was picked up a small number of times. The rearrangement links TRBV12-3 or TRBV12-4 to TRBJ2-7, with D possibly TRBD2 on 5 matching bases. V lost 2 bases, J lost 5 bases, and 13 bases lay in between. This CDR3 has 14 amino acids. CDR3 residues: CASSLIHPGNEQYF. Here the CDR3 DNA reads TGTGCCAGCAGTTTAATACATCCGGGAAACGAGCAGTACTTC.

The genes are TRBV30 and TRBJ2-3; D is uncertain. The germline V gene has CDR1 GTSNPN and CDR2 SVGIG (reference sequence). The CDR3 covers 11 residues. The V and J ends lost 0 bases and 5 bases respectively, with 3 bases between them. The CDR3 DNA sequence: TGTGCCTGGAGTGTAAGAGATACGCAGTATTTT. This encodes CAWSVRDTQYF.

This clonotype has just a few counts. V usage is TRBV12-3 or TRBV12-4 and J usage is TRBJ1-1; TRBD1 matches at 7 bases. The length of the CDR3 is 13 residues. With 6 bases clipped from V and 4 bases from J, the junction kept 5 bases outside the gene matches. Here the CDR3 reads CASRVTGTTEAFF. CDR3 nucleotide sequence: TGTGCCAGCAGGGTGACAGGGACCACTGAAGCTTTCTTT.

This clonotype was seen only once. At one boundary the junction diverges from the germline segment, which might be a read error. This sequence joins TRBV5-3 and TRBJ2-7; the match to TRBD1 covers 7 bases. TRBV5-3 is recorded as an ORF, its role being uncertain. The CDR3 extends over 15 amino acids. This CDR3 is CASSYTGASAYEQYF. In DNA form, the CDR3 reads TGTGCCAGCAGCTACACAGGGGCTTCCGCCTACGAGCAGTACTTC.

With respect to this clonotype: This may stem from a read error, because a much larger clone lies one nucleotide away. V is TRBV5-5 and J is TRBJ1-1; D is uncertain. Trimming left V 2 bases short and J 1 base short, with 6 bases between. Germline CDR1 SGHKS, CDR2 YYEKEE (reference sequence). The CDR3 consists of 13 residues. CDR3 region: CASSFPANTEAFF. DNA for the CDR3: TGTGCCAGCAGCTTTCCAGCGAACACTGAAGCTTTCTTT.